This entry lists 13 T cell receptor beta chains sequenced from one sample in a study of OX40 agonist ivuxolimab in advanced cancers. Clones were read by immunoSEQ multiplex PCR, and TCRdb kept only the in-frame ones, dropping some. The profile shows about 48,000 clones, about 85% of them singletons. Specimen: CD4+ or CD8+ T cells sorted from blood, collected in a trial of the OX40 agonist ivuxolimab. All receptors derive from an adult with an advanced solid tumor such as melanoma, head and neck, liver or kidney cancer.

The rearrangement uses TRBV7-6 and TRBJ2-5; a possible D gene is TRBD1 (5 bases). V was cut by 4 bases and J by 8 bases, with 17 bases left in between. Germline CDR1 and CDR2: SGHVS and FNYEAQ. The CDR3 spans 14 residues. The CDR3 coding sequence is TGTGCCAGCAGCTCCATAGGACACCCCGGCACCCAGTACTTC. This translates into CASSSIGHPGTQYF.

The chain's CDR3 is CASTDRGLHGYTF. CDR3 in DNA: TGTGCCAGCACAGACAGGGGACTTCATGGCTACACCTTC. The chain uses TRBV2 and TRBJ1-2, with TRBD1 matching over 8 bases. The trim removed 7 bases at V and 6 bases at J, leaving 7 bases unmatched. CDR1 SNHLY and CDR2 FYNNEI come from the germline V gene. The CDR3 extends over 13 amino acids.

In its sample, this clone ranks as medium-sized (0.01 to 0.1%). The J gene is TRBJ2-7, the V gene TRBV18, with TRBD1 identical over 10 bases. CDR3 length: 16 residues. From germline, CDR1 is KGHSH and CDR2 LQKENI. V gave up 3 bases and J gave up 3 bases; unmatched junction bases: 8. The CDR3 DNA follows: TGTGCCAGCTCACCTTCCGGGACAGGGGTTCTCTACGAGCAGTACTTC. Translation gives CASSPSGTGVLYEQYF. Variable domain in full (rest from reference TRBV18 and TRBJ2-7): NAGVMQNPRHLVRRRGQEARLRCSPMKGHSHVYWYRQLPEEGLKFMVYLQKENIIDESGMPKERFSAEFPKEGPSILRIQQVVRGDSAAYFCASSPSGTGVLYEQYFGPGTRLTVT.

J is TRBJ2-1 and V is TRBV30, with 10 positions matching TRBD1. The CDR3 sequence is 21 residues long. V shed 1 base and J 1 base; nucleotides not matched to a gene: 19. Looked up from germline, CDR1 is GTSNPN and CDR2 is SVGIG (reference sequence). CDR3 bases: TGTGCCTGGAGTGCAAACAGACAGGGGGCGCGGGCTAGCGGGTCCTACAATGAGCAGTTCTTC. This encodes CAWSANRQGARASGSYNEQFF. Combining the CDR3 with reference TRBV30 and TRBJ2-1 gives the whole variable domain SQTIHQWPATLVQPVGSPLSLECTVEGTSNPNLYWYRQAAGRGLQLLFYSVGIGQISSEVPQNLSASRPQDRQFILSSKKLLLSDSGFYLCAWSANRQGARASGSYNEQFFGPGTRLTVL.

This rearrangement joins TRBV15 to TRBJ1-2; the D gene is possibly TRBD1 (5 bases). The CDR3 is 15 residues long. The V end lost 4 bases, the J end lost 3 bases, and 15 bases lay between the germline ends. Germline V gene lookup returns CDR1 LNHNV and CDR2 YYDKDF (reference sequence). The CDR3 spells CATSKGHHGDYGYTF. In DNA, the CDR3 is TGTGCCACCAGCAAAGGACATCACGGCGACTATGGCTACACCTTC.

The chain carries TRBV1 and TRBJ2-1; the table names TRBD2, a call not compared with the DNA. TRBV1 is a recognized pseudogene. The CDR3 totals 17 residues. For the CDR3, the DNA is TGCACCATCTACATGTGGATGGGCGGGAGCAAATACAATGAGCAGTTCTTC. It encodes CTIYMWMGGSKYNEQFF.

The genes are TRBV7-8 and TRBJ2-7; 8 bases line up with TRBD1. Germline assignment: CDR1 SGHVS and CDR2 FQNEAQ. After removal of 5 bases from V and 12 bases from J, the junction contained 15 bases not matched to a gene. The CDR3 extends over 14 amino acids. Here the CDR3 DNA reads TGTGCCAGCAGCCCGAGGGAGCAGGGGGCTAGTCGGTACTTC. Protein: CASSPREQGASRYF.

CDR3 nucleotides: TGTGCCAGCTCGATCGGGACAGGAGAGGGGACTGAAGCTTTCTTT. This gives the protein CASSIGTGEGTEAFF. The rearrangement links TRBV18 to TRBJ1-1, with TRBD1 identical over 8 bases. Unmatched junction bases numbered 11, after V lost 6 bases and J lost 5 bases. In germline, CDR1 is KGHSH, CDR2 LQKENI. This CDR3 spans 15 amino acids.

This chain links TRBV15 with TRBJ2-3; 7 positions agree with TRBD2. From germline, CDR1 is LNHNV and CDR2 YYDKDF (reference sequence). V was clipped by 1 base and J by 3 bases; unmatched bases: 4. The CDR3 has 15 amino acids. The CDR3 DNA reads TGTGCCACCAGCAGAGGGGGGGGGTTGACAGATACGCAGTATTTT. Translated, it gives CATSRGGGLTDTQYF. The variable domain in full, completed from reference TRBV15 and TRBJ2-3, reads DAMVIQNPRYQVTQFGKPVTLSCSQTLNHNVMYWYQQKSSQAPKLLFHYYDKDFNNEADTPDNFQSRRPNTSFCFLDIRSPGLGDTAMYLCATSRGGGLTDTQYFGPGTRLTVL.

This chain links TRBV7-3 with TRBJ2-5; TRBD1 agrees at 7 bases. Germline loops: CDR1 SGHTA, CDR2 FQGTGA. The CDR3 runs to 15 residues. The junction had 8 bases not matched to a gene; V was cut back by 2 bases and J by 5 bases. CDR3 protein: CASSLLGGGRETQYF. Written as DNA, the CDR3 is TGTGCCAGCAGCTTACTAGGGGGCGGGCGGGAGACCCAGTACTTC. The variable domain in full, with the rest retrieved from reference TRBV7-3 and TRBJ2-5, is GAGVSQTPSNKVTEKGKYVELRCDPISGHTALYWYRQSLGQGPEFLIYFQGTGAADDSGLPNDRFFAVRPEGSVSTLKIQRTERGDSAVYLCASSLLGGGRETQYFGPGTRLLVL.

This chain connects TRBV20-1 to TRBJ2-1, with TRBD1 as a possible D gene (6 bases). V was trimmed by 3 bases and J by 11 bases, leaving 8 bases between them. This CDR3 is built from 10 residues. In germline, CDR1 is DFQATT, CDR2 SNEGSKA (reference sequence). The CDR3 DNA sequence: TGCAGTGCTAGGGACAGCCAGCAGTTCTTC. Amino acid sequence: CSARDSQQFF.

The chain has TRBV28 and TRBJ2-3; D is perhaps TRBD1 or TRBD2 (5 bases each). V was clipped by 8 bases and J by 0 bases, with 9 bases between them. The CDR3 has 13 residues. Germline V CDR1 and CDR2: MDHEN, SYDVKM. The CDR3 bases are TGTGCCAGCTCCCGGGACAGCACAGATACGCAGTATTTT. Translated, it gives CASSRDSTDTQYF.

V usage is TRBV6-1 and J usage is TRBJ1-1; D is uncertain. This CDR3 spans 13 amino acids. Per germline, CDR1 MNHNS and CDR2 SASEGT. Trimming left V 7 bases short and J 3 bases short, with 12 bases between. For the CDR3, the DNA is TGTGCCAGCAACATGTGGACGGACACTGAAGCTTTCTTT. Protein sequence: CASNMWTDTEAFF.